This TCR beta chain was found in a study of blood T cell repertoires in COVID-19. The germline gives CDR1 SGHAT, CDR2 FQDESV (reference sequence). The CDR3 loop spans 13 amino acids. V was clipped by 5 bases and J by 6 bases; unmatched bases: 2. Assay used: immunoSEQ multiplex PCR; TCRdb lists only in-frame clones, some missing. The table includes 250,000 to 350,000 clones, 86% detected once. V and J are TRBV11-1 and TRBJ2-1; 9 bases are a match to TRBD1. The receptor was derived from a woman between 25 and 40 years old with active or convalescent COVID-19. The material sequenced was peripheral blood. CDR3 residues: CASSPTGGNEQFF. CDR3 DNA sequence: TGTGCCAGCAGCCCGACAGGGGGCAATGAGCAGTTCTTC. Using reference TRBV11-1 and TRBJ2-1 for the parts outside the CDR3, the full variable domain is EAEVAQSPRYKITEKSQAVAFWCDPISGHATLYWYRQILGQGPELLVQFQDESVVDDSQLPKDRFSAERLKGVDSTLKIQPAELGDSAMYLCASSPTGGNEQFFGPGTRLTVL.